This T cell receptor (beta chain) was found in a study of T cells in Graves' hyperthyroidism and ophthalmopathy. The study's findings and limits: Also found in blood were most expanded thyroid clonotypes above 0.001.

The CDR3 covers 13 residues. V lost 1 base and J 2 bases, leaving 6 bases between the germline ends. Germline values: CDR1 SGHNT, CDR2 YENEEA. Graves' hyperthyroidism was deemed stable absent ophthalmopathy progression within 18 months. Every diagnosis used clinical symptoms, serum thyroxine and TRAb, thyroid ultrasound and orbital computed tomography. This clonotype was picked up many times. Its antigen remains unknown. Regions amplified from RNA transcripts were the TCR beta CDR3 regions. When the TCR CDR3 underwent first-round RT-PCR, the HTBI primer set was used. TCRdb analysed the multiplex PCR reads with MiXCR anew, one entry per CDR3 protein. The profile shows around 190,000 distinct CDR3 sequences, 15% to 20% of them singletons.

Material for sequencing was blood. The chain has TRBV11-3 and TRBJ2-7; D unclear. The sequence derives from a woman aged 45 to 65 with Graves' hyperthyroidism. In nucleotides, the CDR3 is TGTGCCAGCAGCTTAGGTGCGGCCTACGAGCAGTACTTC. As protein: CASSLGAAYEQYF.